This TCR beta chain emerged from a study of T cell repertoires in aging, cancer and after chemotherapy (dated by TCRdb to between 2019 and 2020). Describing the broader study: Donors spanned six age groups from 30 or younger to 70 or older, with at least three individuals per group. The complete dataset included roughly 8.8 million TCR reads. Paired pre- and post-chemotherapy samples in the solid tumor group came from brain tumor (glioblastoma) patients receiving temozolomide-based therapy. The cohort comprised around 220 cancer patients, approximately 90 with hematological and around 120 with solid cancers, plus 95 healthy donors as a reference group. Peripheral blood TCR beta repertoires from healthy donors and cancer patients were profiled to examine immunoaging and T cell reconstitution after chemotherapy.

Overall study outcomes, separate from this receptor: Significantly lower blood TCR diversity and higher clonality were observed in untreated patients with hematological or solid cancers than in age-matched healthy donors. The authors noted that the repertoire data do not allow conclusions about immunological memory after chemotherapy. Declining TCR diversity with age in healthy donors was mainly explained by loss of richness; in cancer patients, loss of evenness also contributed. Median generation probability increased over the chemotherapy interval in both cancer cohorts, suggesting repertoire reconstitution through rebound thymic output.

TCR beta rearrangements were amplified from genomic DNA extracted from peripheral blood rather than from sorted cells or RNA. Rearranged TRB sequences spanning V, D and J segments were amplified in a multiplex touch-down PCR with a mixed TRB-A/B primer pool. Illumina adapters and sample indices were attached to the amplicons in two consecutive PCR reactions using Phusion HS II polymerase. Amplicons were gel-purified using the NucleoSpin Gel and PCR Clean-up kit and were subsequently checked with Qubit and an Agilent 2100 Bioanalyzer. The libraries were sequenced on an Illumina MiSeq with 600-cycle, single-indexed, paired-end runs. Per the source publication's procedure: MiXCR versions 2.12 and 3.0.5 were used to process the TRB sequences. Each unique CDR3 nucleotide sequence was treated as one clone, and only productive sequences with two or more reads were kept. Repertoire metrics included Shannon diversity, evenness, clonality (one minus evenness), and alpha-parameterized diversity profiles from alpha 0 to 5. The IGoR algorithm was used to calculate generation probabilities of clones in the paired pre- and post-chemotherapy samples. TCRdb cleaned the public reads at Q25 with fastp, built clones with MiXCR and kept in-frame beta chains. All rows with the same CDR3 protein become a single entry with the most common DNA and genes. TCRdb's processing, not the study's, gives the V and J calls here. This sample has fewer than 600 distinct CDR3 sequences in its table, and more than 25% of those were observed once. The top ten hold 20% of the sample.

Details on this clonotype: The target of this receptor is not known. There are no base qualities to consult, and no much larger clone falls within one base.

V loses 3 bases at its end and J loses 8 bases; junction bases beyond the gene matches: 12. The germline V gene specifies MGHDK as CDR1 and SYGVNS as CDR2. The CDR3 covers 16 residues, taking in both the cysteine and the phenylalanine. The CDR3 DNA has 48 bases and is translated from base 1. The sequenced sample consisted of blood. The clonotype was recovered from a human donor with a solid tumor. The chain joins TRBV25-1 to TRBJ2-1, with 8 bases in between that match TRBD2. The DNA sequence is TGTGCCAGCAGTGAGACGGGGGGGCCGGTCGGTCATGAGCAGTTCTTC. The resulting protein is CASSETGGPVGHEQFF.